This T cell receptor beta chain was obtained from a study of T cell repertoires in ileal Crohn's disease. Background on the study: About half received postoperative treatment, 10 to 11 with thiopurines and some 19 anti-TNF. M6 samples are neoterminal ileum biopsies from postoperative colonoscopy.

This table comes from immunoSEQ multiplex PCR, and its TCRdb copy is limited to in-frame clones, with some not included. This sample has 4,500 to 5,500 clones, with just under 80% found just once. A remark on this clone: Its antigen is as yet unknown.

Whole-study results and caveats: Endoscopic recurrence occurred in every patient whose clonality exceeded 26.8%.

Time point denoted: neoterminal ileum biopsy at postoperative endoscopy, about 6 months after surgery. V dropped 4 bases and J dropped 5 bases, with 19 bases sitting between them. The CDR3 totals 16 residues. Germline V gene data show CDR1 as SGHTA and CDR2 as FQGNSA. The sequenced material came from ileal tissue. The origin of this receptor is an adult with Crohn's disease. The chain carries TRBV7-2 and TRBJ2-3, with a weak D call TRBD2 (6 bases). The CDR3 nucleotides are TGTGCCAGCAGCTACCCCGGGACCACCGGGGGAGATACGCAGTATTTT. Protein: CASSYPGTTGGDTQYF. The full variable domain, completed using reference TRBV7-2 and TRBJ2-3, is GAGVSQSPSNKVTEKGKDVELRCDPISGHTALYWYRQSLGQGLEFLIYFQGNSAPDKSGLPSDRFSAERTGGSVSTLTIQRTQQEDSAVYLCASSYPGTTGGDTQYFGPGTRLTVL.